This T cell receptor beta chain was obtained from a study of T cells in Graves' hyperthyroidism and ophthalmopathy. Newly diagnosed hyperthyroidism, duration under 2 months, in patients aged 18 to 65. Lactation, pregnancy, other autoimmune disease or uncontrolled infection led to exclusion of patients. J was trimmed by 3 bases and V by 5 bases; bases with no gene match: 8. Germline loops: CDR1 SNHLY, CDR2 FYNNEI. The CDR3 runs 15 residues. As concerns this clonotype: The antigen is not known. Because it lacks the conserved phenylalanine or tryptophan at the end, this CDR3 is likely a read error.

The investigators amplified TCR beta CDR3 regions from RNA transcripts. First-round RT-PCR of the TCR CDR3 relied on the HTBI primer set. TCRdb re-called the multiplex PCR reads through MiXCR, storing one row per CDR3 protein. The sample shows hundreds of thousands of distinct CDR3 sequences, roughly 37% of them seen only once. Study outcomes and limitations: In blood, most of the thyroid clonotypes expanded above 0.001 were also present. Using 13 V-J features, a model discriminated ophthalmopathy from stable hyperthyroidism.

The sequencing input was blood. This TCR came from a man between 18 and 35 years old with Graves' hyperthyroidism. The chain employs TRBV2 and TRBJ2-5, with TRBD2 matching over 8 bases. For the CDR3, the DNA is TGTGCCAGCAGTCTCATTACTAGCGGAAAAGAGACCCAGTACCTC. Protein product: CASSLITSGKETQYL.